The 14 T cell receptor beta chains listed next were all sequenced from one sample in a study of blood T cell repertoires in COVID-19. Assay: immunoSEQ multiplex PCR; the TCRdb copy retains only in-frame clones and omits some. This sample yields 250,000 to 350,000 clones, of which around 88% are seen a single time; 2.1% belongs to the top ten. The sequenced material came from peripheral blood. These receptors were collected from a woman aged 30 to 39 who had recovered from COVID-19.

The V call is TRBV27, the J call TRBJ2-7, with D perhaps matching TRBD1 (6 bases). The germline CDR1 and CDR2 sequences are MNHEY and SMNVEV (reference sequence). V lost 2 bases and J 2 bases, leaving 13 bases between the germline ends. The CDR3 is 15 residues long. DNA of the CDR3: TGTGCCAGCAGTTTAACAGGGAGTGGGCCCTACGAGCAGTACTTC. Protein sequence: CASSLTGSGPYEQYF.

The chain is built from TRBV30 and TRBJ2-7, with 7 bases that match TRBD2. This CDR3 is 12 amino acids long. Trimming removed 3 bases from V and 7 bases from J; junction bases left unmatched: 6. Germline CDR1 reads GTSNPN; CDR2 reads SVGIG (reference sequence). As DNA, the CDR3 is TGTGCCTGGAGCGGGGGGAAAGGGGAGCAGTACTTC. Translated: CAWSGGKGEQYF.

This clone was picked up one time. The chain carries TRBV28 and TRBJ2-1; 12 bases agree with TRBD2. Germline lookup yields CDR1 MDHEN and CDR2 SYDVKM. Trimming at V came to 3 bases and at J to 9 bases, leaving 15 bases not matched to a gene. The CDR3 runs 18 residues. CDR3 DNA sequence: TGTGCCAGCAGTTTCTCCGGACTCGGACTAGCGGGATCTCTTGAGCAGTTCTTC. Protein: CASSFSGLGLAGSLEQFF. The full variable domain, rest sourced from reference TRBV28 and TRBJ2-1, is DVKVTQSSRYLVKRTGEKVFLECVQDMDHENMFWYRQDPGLGLRLIYFSYDVKMKEKGDIPEGYSVSREKKERFSLILESASTNQTSMYLCASSFSGLGLAGSLEQFFGPGTRLTVL.

The chain combines TRBV4-2 with TRBJ1-1, with D unclear. V gave up 1 base and J gave up 1 base, with 10 bases separating them. The CDR3 is 15 amino acids. Germline V gene sequence: CDR1 LGHNA, CDR2 YNFKEQ. DNA of the CDR3: TGTGCCAGCAGCCAAGGGTTCGCCGGGAACACTGAAGCTTTCTTT. Amino acids: CASSQGFAGNTEAFF.

The chain carries TRBV29-1 and TRBJ2-7; D unclear. Per germline, CDR1 SQVTM and CDR2 ANQGSEA. Trimming took off 6 bases at V and 3 bases at J, with 12 bases between the two ends. CDR3 length: 12 amino acids. DNA for the CDR3: TGCAGCGTGAAATTACCGGGCTACGAGCAGTACTTC. Translated, it gives CSVKLPGYEQYF.

The chain employs TRBV7-9 and TRBJ1-4; D possibly corresponds to TRBD1 (5 bases). V shed 8 bases and J shed 0 bases, with 22 bases lying between them. The CDR3 loop spans 18 amino acids. Germline CDR1 SEHNR, CDR2 FQNEAQ (reference sequence). For the CDR3, the DNA is TGTGCCAGCGGGGCCCCCCGCCGTACGGGCTCAACTAATGAAAAACTGTTTTTT. Translated: CASGAPRRTGSTNEKLFF.

This chain uses TRBV9 with TRBJ2-5, with D maybe TRBD2 (7 bases). The V gene's germline CDR1 is SGDLS and CDR2 YYNGEE. Trimming shortened V by 3 bases and J by 1 base, and 19 bases separated the two germline ends. The CDR3 is 17 amino acids. DNA of the CDR3: TGTGCCAGCAGCGCCCTCGGGGGGCTAAACCCCCAAGAGACCCAGTACTTC. The encoded protein is CASSALGGLNPQETQYF. Variable domain in full (rest from reference TRBV9 and TRBJ2-5): DSGVTQTPKHLITATGQRVTLRCSPRSGDLSVYWYQQSLDQGLQFLIQYYNGEERAKGNILERFSAQQFPDLHSELNLSSLELGDSALYFCASSALGGLNPQETQYFGPGTRLLVL.

The rearrangement links TRBV19 to TRBJ1-2; D may be TRBD1 (6 bases). V lost 5 bases to trimming and J lost 1 base, with 11 bases between them. This CDR3 has 14 residues. From germline, CDR1 is LNHDA and CDR2 SQIVND (reference sequence). CDR3 amino acids: CASSFRGLNYGYTF. Written as DNA, the CDR3 is TGTGCCAGTAGTTTCAGGGGTCTTAACTATGGCTACACCTTC.

This chain uses TRBV4-1 with TRBJ2-6; weak D call: TRBD2 (6 bases). Between the trimmed V and J ends, which lost 0 bases and 0 bases, there was a span of 21 bases. The germline CDR1 and CDR2 sequences are MGHRA and YSYEKL. The CDR3 is 21 amino acids. The CDR3 region has the DNA TGCGCCAGCAGCCAAGAGGGCGGAGGGGCCCACTCAAGCTCTGGGGCCAACGTCCTGACTTTC. Translating it yields CASSQEGGGAHSSSGANVLTF.

The DNA for the CDR3 is TGTGCCAGCAGCCCCCCAGGGGAGACCCAGTACTTC. Its translation is CASSPPGETQYF. The V call is TRBV12-3 or TRBV12-4, the J call TRBJ2-5, with D perhaps TRBD1 (5 bases). CDR3 length: 12 residues. The V end was cut by 6 bases, the J end by 5 bases, with 10 bases between.

The V call is TRBV3-1 (or the pseudogene TRBV3-2), the J call TRBJ1-4; D gene uncertain. The ends were cut back, 0 bases at V and 7 bases at J, with 6 bases in the middle. The CDR3 is 13 residues long. Germline CDR1 and CDR2: LGHDT and YNNKEL (reference sequence). The CDR3 here is CASSQDPGEKLFF. CDR3 in DNA: TGTGCCAGCAGCCAAGATCCGGGTGAAAAACTGTTTTTT.

The chain recombines TRBV6-2 or TRBV6-3 with TRBJ1-1; tentatively, D is TRBD1 (6 bases). The germline CDR1 and CDR2 sequences are MNHEY and SVGEGT. V was pared by 5 bases and J by 7 bases, with 20 bases between. The CDR3 is 15 amino acids. CDR3 nucleotide sequence: TGTGCCAGCAGTCGTTACAGGGCAACGAACCTTGAAGCTTTCTTT. Its translation: CASSRYRATNLEAFF.

The CDR3 bases are TGTGCCAGCAGTTTCGAGGGGGGGTCCTACGAGCAGTACTTC. Its protein product is CASSFEGGSYEQYF. The chain employs TRBV6-5 and TRBJ2-7, with a weak D call TRBD2 (7 bases). CDR1 is MNHEY and CDR2 is SVGAGI in the germline V gene. This CDR3 is 14 amino acids long. V gave up 4 bases and J gave up 1 base, with 11 bases separating them.

This rearrangement joins TRBV7-2 to TRBJ2-7; D uncertain. This CDR3 contains 15 residues. Germline loops: CDR1 SGHTA, CDR2 FQGNSA. Trimming stripped 1 base from V and 6 bases from J, with 16 bases between. The CDR3 DNA is TGTGCCAGCAGCTTAGTGTTCTATATAGGCGGCGAGCAGTACTTC. Translating gives CASSLVFYIGGEQYF.